The 29 T cell receptor beta chains below come from one sample, sequenced in a study of response to subunit inactivated influenza vaccine. Via MiXCR, TCRdb re-called the RT-PCR reads, giving one row per CDR3 protein. The sample carries 550,000 to 600,000 distinct CDR3 sequences, roughly 12% recorded once. The material sequenced was PBMCs from blood, taken on the day of vaccination. The receptors come from a man aged 45-60 years who received an inactivated influenza vaccine.

This clonotype was counted many times. V usage is TRBV29-1 and J usage is TRBJ2-6; 10 positions agree with TRBD1. Trimming cost V 3 bases and J 4 bases; bases outside gene matches: 3. The CDR3 has 15 amino acids. Germline-derived CDR1 and CDR2 are SQVTM and ANQGSEA. The CDR3 DNA reads as TGCAGCGTTGAGGACAGGGGGAGAGGGGCCAACGTCCTGACTTTC. Translating it yields CSVEDRGRGANVLTF.

This clonotype was seen only a few times. J is TRBJ2-5 and V is TRBV11-2; D tentatively reads TRBD1 or TRBD2 (5 bases each). The V gene's germline CDR1 is SGHAT and CDR2 FQNNGV. The CDR3 length is 14 residues. Trimming shortened V by 4 bases and J by 4 bases, and 13 bases separated the two germline ends. This chain's CDR3 is CASSSTGTVETQYF. The DNA of the CDR3 is TGTGCCAGCAGCTCGACTGGGACGGTAGAGACCCAGTACTTC.

The chain joins TRBV4-3 to TRBJ2-7, with D hard to call. Germline CDR1 and CDR2: LGHNA and YSLEER. This CDR3 is built from 13 residues. V shed 0 bases and J shed 9 bases, with 12 bases lying between them. CDR3 sequence reads: CASSQESGLGQYF. The DNA for the CDR3 is TGCGCCAGCAGCCAAGAGTCCGGATTGGGGCAGTACTTC.

This clonotype has more than one count but fewer than ten. The rearrangement uses TRBV4-1 and TRBJ1-5; the match to TRBD1 covers 7 bases. Germline CDR1 is MGHRA and CDR2 is YSYEKL. This CDR3 contains 15 residues. J gave up 1 base and V 3 bases, and 3 bases lay outside the gene matches. CDR3 sequence (DNA): TGCGCCAGCAGCCAGGCACAGGGGAGCAATCAGCCCCAGCATTTT. Its protein is CASSQAQGSNQPQHF.

The chain links TRBV5-1 to TRBJ2-1, with TRBD2 matching 10 bases. The length of the CDR3 is 18 residues. Germline V gene lookup returns CDR1 SGHRS and CDR2 YFSETQ. The junction had 6 bases not matched to a gene; V was cut back by 0 bases and J by 0 bases. The CDR3 DNA reads as TGCGCCAGCAGCTTGGTTACTAGCGGGATCGACTCCTACAATGAGCAGTTCTTC. Translating gives CASSLVTSGIDSYNEQFF.

The chain uses TRBV27 and TRBJ2-7; 8 positions match TRBD1. With 2 bases clipped from V and 3 bases from J, the junction kept 6 bases outside the gene matches. This CDR3 spans 15 amino acids. Germline V lookup: CDR1 MNHEY, CDR2 SMNVEV (reference sequence). The CDR3 reads CASSLGTGPHYEQYF. The CDR3 coding sequence is TGTGCCAGCAGTTTAGGGACAGGACCCCACTACGAGCAGTACTTC.

J is TRBJ1-2 and V is TRBV6-2 or TRBV6-3, with D hard to call. The CDR3 runs 12 residues. The germline V and J ends were trimmed by 2 bases and 8 bases, with 9 bases remaining between them. CDR1 is MNHEY and CDR2 is SVGEGT in the germline V gene. The CDR3 reads CASSYADLGYTF. The CDR3 DNA reads as TGTGCCAGCAGTTACGCGGACCTGGGCTACACCTTC.

Of note for this clonotype: This could be a read error, since a much larger clone is one nucleotide away. V usage is TRBV27 and J usage is TRBJ2-3, with a tentative D call TRBD1 (6 bases). Trimming took off 5 bases at V and 2 bases at J, with 11 bases between the two ends. The germline V gene encodes CDR1 MNHEY and CDR2 SMNVEV (reference sequence). The CDR3 consists of 14 residues. The CDR3 DNA reads TGTGCCAGCAGTGAAAGACAGGTCACAGATACGCAGTATTTT. This sequence encodes CASSERQVTDTQYF.

In its sample, this clonotype was seen many times. The J gene is TRBJ2-1, the V gene TRBV20-1, with 7 positions matching TRBD2. CDR1 DFQATT and CDR2 SNEGSKA come from the germline V gene (reference sequence). V lost 3 bases to trimming and J lost 8 bases; unmatched junction nucleotides: 7. The CDR3 contains 13 residues. CDR3 in DNA: TGCAGTGCTAGGGGCCTGGGGGGGGATGAGCAGTTCTTC. Translating it yields CSARGLGGDEQFF.

This clonotype was seen a few times. This chain joins TRBV20-1 and TRBJ2-5; 13 bases fit TRBD2. CDR3 length: 19 amino acids. Germline CDR1 is DFQATT and CDR2 is SNEGSKA (reference sequence). Trimming cost V 0 bases and J 3 bases; bases outside gene matches: 13. The chain's CDR3 is CSARDPLAGGYGAEETQYF. CDR3 DNA sequence: TGCAGTGCTAGAGATCCACTAGCGGGAGGGTATGGGGCTGAAGAGACCCAGTACTTC.

This clonotype was seen a handful of times. The chain has TRBV7-9 and TRBJ2-1; D not certain. Germline loops: CDR1 SEHNR, CDR2 FQNEAQ (reference sequence). Trimming removed 1 base at V and 0 bases at J, with 10 bases between. The CDR3 is 16 amino acids. CDR3 nucleotide sequence: TGTGCCAGCAGCTTAGGGGCCCCGAGCTCCTACAATGAGCAGTTCTTC. Encoded protein: CASSLGAPSSYNEQFF.

This clonotype was recorded at least ten times. The chain employs TRBV5-1 and TRBJ2-1; 14 bases match TRBD2. V trimming: 0 bases; J trimming: 2 bases; junction bases outside the gene matches: 7. This CDR3 contains 19 residues. Germline CDR1 reads SGHRS; CDR2 reads YFSETQ. The CDR3 coding sequence is TGCGCCAGCAGCTTGGGTACCGGGACTAGCGGGAGTGCCTACAATGAGCAGTTCTTC. Amino acids: CASSLGTGTSGSAYNEQFF.

Only a few counts were recorded for this clonotype. The chain couples TRBV7-2 to TRBJ1-3; D gene ambiguous. The CDR3 length is 16 residues. Trimming pared 1 base from V and 1 base from J, leaving 11 bases between. The V gene's germline CDR1 is SGHTA and CDR2 FQGNSA. DNA for the CDR3: TGTGCCAGCAGCTTAGGTCAGCTGCTGTCTGGAAACACCATATATTTT. It is translated as CASSLGQLLSGNTIYF.

This clonotype has more than one count but fewer than ten. Sequence at one end of the junction differs from germline and may be a read error. The chain combines TRBV27 with TRBJ2-3; unclear D gene. This CDR3 spans 12 amino acids. Looked up from germline, CDR1 is MNHEY and CDR2 is SMNVEV (reference sequence). CDR3 bases: TGTGCCAGCAGTTCCAGCCACAAATTACCCGTTTTT. Amino acid sequence: CASSSSHKLPVF.

This clonotype was seen ten or more times. V gene TRBV5-1 combines with J gene TRBJ2-3; no firm D call. The V and J ends lost 0 bases and 5 bases respectively, with 7 bases between them. Germline-derived CDR1 and CDR2 are SGHRS and YFSETQ. The CDR3 length is 13 residues. Written as DNA, the CDR3 is TGCGCCAGCAGCTTGGGGAGTGGAGATACGCAGTATTTT. It is translated as CASSLGSGDTQYF. The full variable domain, rest sourced from reference TRBV5-1 and TRBJ2-3, is KAGVTQTPRYLIKTRGQQVTLSCSPISGHRSVSWYQQTPGQGLQFLFEYFSETQRNKGNFPGRFSGRQFSNSRSEMNVSTLELGDSALYLCASSLGSGDTQYFGPGTRLTVL.

This clonotype was seen a handful of times. The V and J genes are TRBV20-1 and TRBJ2-7; D remains unclear. The CDR3 runs 13 residues. Trimming removed 2 bases from V and 5 bases from J, with 13 bases in between. Looked up from germline, CDR1 is DFQATT and CDR2 is SNEGSKA (reference sequence). The CDR3 nucleotides read TGCAGTGCTAGAAGAAACCCCGCGGACGAGCAGTACTTC. Encoded protein: CSARRNPADEQYF.

This clonotype appeared many times. Written as DNA, the CDR3 is TGCGCCAGCAGGATGGGAGGGAACCAAGAGACCCAGTACTTC. This sequence encodes CASRMGGNQETQYF. The J gene is TRBJ2-5, the V gene TRBV5-1; 7 positions agree with TRBD2. Germline CDR1 is SGHRS and CDR2 is YFSETQ. With V trimmed by 5 bases and J by 0 bases, 4 bases remained unmatched. This CDR3 contains 14 residues.

The rearrangement uses TRBV10-3 and TRBJ2-3; D is undetermined. Germline CDR1 and CDR2: ENHRY and SYGVKD. Trimming pared 4 bases from V and 3 bases from J, leaving 5 bases between. This CDR3 has 12 residues. This CDR3 reads CAISAVTDTQYF. For the CDR3, the DNA is TGTGCCATCAGTGCGGTAACAGATACGCAGTATTTT.

The chain carries TRBV12-3 or TRBV12-4 and TRBJ1-1, with D hard to call. The ends were cut back, 8 bases at V and 1 base at J, with 14 bases in the middle. The CDR3 is 14 residues long. DNA for the CDR3: TGTGCCAGCCAAGTGGGCAGCGAGAACACTGAAGCTTTCTTT. This codes for CASQVGSENTEAFF.

This sequence joins TRBV7-9 and TRBJ2-3; the D is unclear. The CDR3 is made up of 13 amino acids. Germline V gene data show CDR1 as SEHNR and CDR2 as FQNEAQ (reference sequence). The germline V and J ends were trimmed by 8 bases and 2 bases, with 11 bases remaining between them. The CDR3 DNA reads as TGTGCCAGCCTGGGCCTTCCCACAGATACGCAGTATTTT. It is translated as CASLGLPTDTQYF.

This clonotype was picked up a small number of times. This rearrangement joins TRBV7-2 to TRBJ1-5; D is possibly TRBD1 (5 bases). Per germline, CDR1 SGHTA and CDR2 FQGNSA. The CDR3 length is 16 residues. Trimming cost V 5 bases and J 5 bases, with 19 bases left between them. CDR3 residues: CASSPRSTGADQPQHF. The CDR3 region has the DNA TGTGCCAGCAGCCCCAGAAGCACAGGTGCCGATCAGCCCCAGCATTTT.

This clonotype has just a few counts. The J gene is TRBJ1-2, the V gene TRBV7-8; 8 positions match TRBD1. The CDR3 has 15 residues. The germline gives CDR1 SGHVS, CDR2 FQNEAQ. Trimming cost V 0 bases and J 4 bases; bases outside gene matches: 4. In DNA form, the CDR3 reads TGTGCCAGCAGCTTAGCCGGGACAGGCCTCTATGGCTACACCTTC. This sequence encodes CASSLAGTGLYGYTF.

This clonotype was found once. The chain uses TRBV4-1 and TRBJ2-2; the D gene is possibly TRBD2 (5 bases). This CDR3 is 15 amino acids long. Deletions cut 3 bases from V and 6 bases from J, with 14 bases between. CDR1 MGHRA and CDR2 YSYEKL come from the germline V gene. The CDR3 spells CASSHPLRGSGELFF. CDR3 DNA: TGCGCCAGCAGCCATCCCCTGCGAGGGTCCGGGGAGCTGTTTTTT.

This sequence joins TRBV9 and TRBJ2-3; perhaps TRBD1 as D (6 bases). V was shortened by 1 base and J by 4 bases, with 7 bases between the two germline ends. Germline V gene data show CDR1 as SGDLS and CDR2 as YYNGEE. The CDR3 length is 13 residues. The CDR3 nucleotides read TGTGCCAGCAGCGTAACAGGGCCAGATACGCAGTATTTT. This encodes CASSVTGPDTQYF.

The chain couples TRBV5-1 to TRBJ1-6; a weak D match, TRBD1 (6 bases). Between the trimmed V and J ends, which lost 3 bases and 6 bases, there was a span of 16 bases. CDR3 length: 16 amino acids. Germline V gives CDR1 SGHRS, CDR2 YFSETQ. CDR3 bases: TGCGCCAGCAGCTCCACAGGGTTCGAAATTAATTCACCCCTCCACTTT. Translation: CASSSTGFEINSPLHF.

The CDR3 reads CSARDPGARETQYF. CDR3 nucleotide sequence: TGCAGTGCTAGAGATCCGGGGGCCCGGGAGACCCAGTACTTC. V is TRBV20-1 and J is TRBJ2-5; tentatively, D is TRBD1 or TRBD2 (6 bases each). The CDR3 length is 14 residues. V shed 0 bases and J shed 5 bases, with 13 bases lying between them. Germline V gene data show CDR1 as DFQATT and CDR2 as SNEGSKA (reference sequence).

This sequence joins TRBV28 and TRBJ1-6; D may be TRBD1 (5 bases). This CDR3 is built from 16 residues. Trimming shortened V by 2 bases and J by 6 bases, and 14 bases separated the two germline ends. CDR1 is MDHEN and CDR2 is SYDVKM in the germline V gene. The CDR3 DNA is TGTGCCAGCAGTTTAATCTCGCGACAGAGTAATTCACCCCTCCACTTT. Its translation is CASSLISRQSNSPLHF. The whole variable domain, remainder taken from reference TRBV28 and TRBJ1-6, is DVKVTQSSRYLVKRTGEKVFLECVQDMDHENMFWYRQDPGLGLRLIYFSYDVKMKEKGDIPEGYSVSREKKERFSLILESASTNQTSMYLCASSLISRQSNSPLHFGNGTRLTVT.

The V gene is TRBV6-1, the J gene TRBJ2-7, with TRBD1 matching over 7 bases. CDR1 and CDR2 from the germline V gene are MNHNS and SASEGT. The junction had 8 bases not matched to a gene; V was cut back by 7 bases and J by 2 bases. The CDR3 length is 14 residues. The CDR3 nucleotides read TGTGCCAGCAAACCGGGACAGAATCCCTACGAGCAGTACTTC. Amino acids: CASKPGQNPYEQYF.

This sequence joins TRBV11-2 and TRBJ1-4; D uncertain. The CDR3 covers 16 residues. The germline V gene encodes CDR1 SGHAT and CDR2 FQNNGV. V was shortened by 1 base and J by 7 bases, with 16 bases between the two germline ends. The CDR3 bases are TGTGCCAGCAGCTTAGTCGGCAGCCCGGGTGGTGAAAAACTGTTTTTT. This sequence encodes CASSLVGSPGGEKLFF. The variable domain in full, completed from reference TRBV11-2 and TRBJ1-4, reads EAGVAQSPRYKIIEKRQSVAFWCNPISGHATLYWYQQILGQGPKLLIQFQNNGVVDDSQLPKDRFSAERLKGVDSTLKIQPAKLEDSAVYLCASSLVGSPGGEKLFFGSGTQLSVL.